A single T cell receptor beta chain is shown here with its context. This clonotype was detected only a few times. The antigen it recognizes is unknown. There are no base qualities to consult, and no much larger clone falls within one base. This sample was taken from a study of T cells in Graves' hyperthyroidism and ophthalmopathy (dated by TCRdb to about 2019). A note on the overall study: Peripheral blood samples were taken at initial diagnosis, before any treatment was given. TCR V-J signatures able to tell the groups apart were searched for in a discovery cohort of 90 to 100 patients, of whom approximately 40 had Graves' ophthalmopathy and roughly 58 had stable Graves' hyperthyroidism. Prospective prediction of ophthalmopathy was tested in an independent validation cohort of some 19 hyperthyroidism patients and 17 patients who later progressed to ophthalmopathy. The 75 to 100 discovery patients were randomly split 7:3 into training and test sets. The study also compared thyroid tissue and blood T-cell repertoires from about 6 Graves' hyperthyroidism patients. After sampling, hyperthyroidism patients received methimazole starting at 30 mg daily, and ophthalmopathy patients received high-dose intravenous methylprednisolone. TCR Vbeta CDR3 sequencing of approximately 140 peripheral blood samples (approximately 44 ophthalmopathy, roughly 72 hyperthyroidism and roughly 17 progressor patients) is reported in the paper. Overall study outcomes, separate from this receptor: A 13 V-J signature model separated ophthalmopathy from stable hyperthyroidism, with about 88% sensitivity and 81.08% specificity in cross-validation and 80%/75% in testing. Sample size was not statistically predetermined, and blinding of investigators to group allocation was not performed. In validation, the model predicted progression to ophthalmopathy a median of roughly 6.5 months before onset, with 65% to 71% sensitivity and about 72% specificity. Most expanded thyroid clonotypes (frequency above 0.001) were also detected in blood, suggesting blood repertoires may reflect thyroid immune responses.

Based on the germline V gene, the CDR1 and CDR2 sequences are SGHDT and YYEEEE. From the cysteine up to the phenylalanine, the CDR3 has a length of 14 residues. Kept here is only the CDR3 DNA, which spans 42 bases and is read in frame from base 1. Trimming costs V 5 bases and J 3 bases, and their ends lie 9 bases apart. TCR beta CDR3 regions were amplified from RNA transcripts. The TCR CDR3 was subjected to a first round of RT-PCR using the HTBI primer set and the Qiagen OneStep RT-PCR kit. The libraries were constructed in a second round of multiplex PCR and then size-selected and purified. The libraries were sequenced on an Illumina HiSeq2000 using paired-end 100 bp reads. Per the source publication's procedure: Raw data were processed with SOAPnuke, discarding reads with adapters, uncalled bases, mean Phred below 15, or no exact constant-primer or identifier match. High-quality paired reads were merged using COPE v1.2.5, and each unique nucleotide sequence was defined as a clonotype. MiTCR v1.1 was used to align clonotypes to the IMGT TRBV, TRBD and TRBJ reference segments. Only V-J combinations with frequency above 0.0001, covering approximately 99% of repertoires, were analysed. A TCS score was defined as the ratio of F50 (clonal expansion) to E x V (chaos), with BLOSUM62-based TCRdist applied between CDR3 peptides within each V-J. Welch's t-statistics and random forest reduced around 520 V-J features to 13, which were used in a naive Bayes classifier (R e1071). The raw public reads went through TCRdb reprocessing: fastp at Q25, MiXCR clone calling, in-frame beta chains kept. Entries are consolidated by CDR3 protein sequence, retaining the most common genes and DNA. It is TCRdb's table, rather than the study itself, that gives the V and J calls and clone size. The sample table contains 700,000 or so distinct CDR3 sequences; only one count was recorded for around 15% of them. The ten most abundant clones make up around 13% of the sample.

Ophthalmopathy patients had moderately to severely active disease, Clinical Activity Score of at least 3, NOSPECS grade of at least 4, and duration under 3 months. Any patient with an uncontrolled infection, another autoimmune disease, pregnancy or lactation was excluded. Clinical symptoms, serum thyroxine and TRAb, thyroid ultrasound, and orbital computed tomography formed the basis for the diagnoses. PBMCs were isolated from approximately 10 ml of fresh peripheral blood by Ficoll-Paque density gradient centrifugation. Total RNA was extracted using Trizol reagent, and RNA quality was assessed on an Agilent 2100 Bioanalyzer.

This receptor was obtained from a woman aged 45-65 years with Graves' ophthalmopathy. Sequencing used blood. This chain is built from TRBV5-6 and TRBJ2-6; TRBD1 is a weak D gene call, 5 bases matching. DNA sequence: TGTGCCAGCAGACAGGTTCTTGGGGCCAACGTCCTGACTTTC. The encoded protein is CASRQVLGANVLTF.